This T cell receptor beta chain was recorded in a study of PD-1 blockade in classical Hodgkin lymphoma. Brentuximab vedotin exposure varied, and every patient relapsed after autologous stem cell transplantation. The data were produced by immunoSEQ multiplex PCR, yet TCRdb's version contains in-frame clones alone and is incomplete. The table includes about 58,000 clones, around 89% detected once. Germline V gives CDR1 SGHTA, CDR2 FQGNSA. V lost 3 bases and J lost 3, with 21 bases in between. The CDR3 contains 18 residues. Turning to this clone: The antigen is unknown.

Overall study results and limits: No one has yet defined what causes the repertoire differences, which may be disease activity or prior therapy. According to reports, newly diagnosed patients had lower baseline TCR diversity than healthy donors, and relapsed/refractory patients had lower baseline TCR diversity still.

This chain uses TRBV7-2 with TRBJ1-5; a weak D match, TRBD1 (6 bases). The sequencing here drew on peripheral blood mononuclear cells (PBMCs), taken before the second cycle of nivolumab. This clonotype originated in a human donor with classical Hodgkin lymphoma. In nucleotides, the CDR3 is TGTGCCAGCAGCTTTAAGTTTCCGCGGGGGGGGCCCAATCAGCCCCAGCATTTT. It specifies CASSFKFPRGGPNQPQHF.